The present T cell receptor beta chain was sequenced within a study of OX40 agonist ivuxolimab in advanced cancers. Overall study: The group had a mean age of roughly 56 years, ranged from roughly 23 to 85, and was 82.7% male. Study-wide results and caveats: Among the lowest levels of clonal expansion were found in partial responders at 0.1-3.0 mg/kg. Among some nonresponders, normalized T-cell clonal expansion was also low.

With regard to this clone: The target antigen is unknown.

With 4 bases removed from V and 8 bases from J, the gap between germline ends came to 12 bases. Germline V gene data show CDR1 as SGHRS and CDR2 as YFSETQ. The CDR3 sequence is 13 residues long. Clones were read by immunoSEQ multiplex PCR, and TCRdb kept only the in-frame ones, dropping some. The table shows tens of thousands of clones, with more than 80% occurring only once. Patients with autoimmune history or systemic immunosuppression were excluded. The rearrangement joins TRBV5-1 to TRBJ1-4; D is unclear. Sequenced here: CD4+ or CD8+ T cells sorted from blood, sampled in a trial of the OX40 agonist ivuxolimab. This receptor was identified in an adult with an advanced solid tumor such as melanoma, head and neck, liver or kidney cancer. DNA of the CDR3: TGCGCCAGCAGCGGCCCGGGTCTCGAAAAACTGTTTTTT. Amino acid sequence: CASSGPGLEKLFF.